These 11 T cell receptor beta chains were sequenced from one sample in a study of OX40 agonist ivuxolimab in advanced cancers. Using immunoSEQ multiplex PCR, the repertoire was profiled, and TCRdb retains in-frame clones only, with some absent. The table includes 90,000 to 100,000 clones, about 85% detected once. Sequenced material: CD4+ or CD8+ T cells sorted from blood, taken in a trial of the OX40 agonist ivuxolimab. The receptors were gathered from an adult with an advanced solid tumor such as melanoma, head and neck, liver or kidney cancer.

This rearrangement joins TRBV28 to TRBJ2-1; 7 bases agree with TRBD2. There are 15 residues in the CDR3. The V gene end was trimmed by 2 bases and the J gene end by 4 bases; junction bases not matched to a gene: 5. The V gene's germline CDR1 is MDHEN and CDR2 SYDVKM. The chain's CDR3 is CASSLLAEPYNEQFF. The DNA of the CDR3 is TGTGCCAGCAGTTTACTAGCGGAGCCTTACAATGAGCAGTTCTTC.

The CDR3 region has the DNA TGTGCCAGCAGCTTAGGCGGCGGGAGGGCCACAGATACGCAGTATTTT. The encoded protein is CASSLGGGRATDTQYF. The chain links TRBV11-2 to TRBJ2-3, with 9 positions matching TRBD2. The germline V gene has CDR1 SGHAT and CDR2 FQNNGV. V was pared by 1 base and J by 2 bases, with 4 bases of the junction left unmatched. This CDR3 comprises 16 residues. Drawing the rest from reference TRBV11-2 and TRBJ2-3, the complete variable domain is EAGVAQSPRYKIIEKRQSVAFWCNPISGHATLYWYQQILGQGPKLLIQFQNNGVVDDSQLPKDRFSAERLKGVDSTLKIQPAKLEDSAVYLCASSLGGGRATDTQYFGPGTRLTVL.

This chain connects TRBV6-4 to TRBJ1-1; 7 bases align to TRBD1. This CDR3 is 13 amino acids long. Unmatched junction bases numbered 3, after V lost 5 bases and J lost 3 bases. Per germline, CDR1 MRHNA and CDR2 SNTAGT. CDR3 amino acids: CASSRTGDTEAFF. Written as DNA, the CDR3 is TGTGCCAGCAGTCGTACAGGGGACACTGAAGCTTTCTTT.

The chain couples TRBV30 to TRBJ1-5, with D tentatively TRBD1 (6 bases). Per the germline V gene, CDR1 is GTSNPN and CDR2 is SVGIG (reference sequence). This CDR3 is 13 amino acids long. V was trimmed by 0 bases and J by 5 bases, leaving 8 bases between them. CDR3 in DNA: TGTGCCTGGAGTGTACAGGGAGATCAGCCCCAGCATTTT. Translation gives CAWSVQGDQPQHF.

This chain uses TRBV11-3 with TRBJ2-2, with D maybe TRBD1 (6 bases). The CDR3 sequence is 16 residues long. Germline V gene lookup returns CDR1 SGHNT and CDR2 YENEEA. V lost 2 bases, J lost 6 bases, and 16 bases lay in between. CDR3 loop: CASSLKKYRVAGELFF. The CDR3 bases are TGTGCCAGCAGCTTAAAAAAATACAGGGTGGCCGGGGAGCTGTTTTTT.

This chain connects TRBV7-2 to TRBJ1-5, with 11 bases aligning to TRBD1. Trimming removed 3 bases from V and 0 bases from J; junction bases left unmatched: 7. CDR1 is SGHTA and CDR2 is FQGNSA in the germline V gene. The CDR3 spans 18 residues. The CDR3 DNA is TGTGCCAGCAGCTTTGGGACAGGGGGACCCTATAGCAATCAGCCCCAGCATTTT. Translated, it gives CASSFGTGGPYSNQPQHF.

This rearrangement joins TRBV5-4 to TRBJ1-2; 7 positions match TRBD1. The CDR3 has 14 residues. Germline V gene sequence: CDR1 SGHNT, CDR2 YYREEE (reference sequence). Trimming at V came to 5 bases and at J to 5 bases, leaving 9 bases not matched to a gene. CDR3 amino acids: CASRISGGLYGYTF. CDR3 nucleotide sequence: TGTGCCAGCAGAATTTCAGGGGGGTTATATGGCTACACCTTC.

The chain recombines TRBV4-3 with TRBJ2-1, with D perhaps TRBD2 (7 bases). There are 20 residues in the CDR3. V dropped 0 bases and J dropped 10 bases, with 31 bases sitting between them. The germline CDR1 and CDR2 sequences are LGHNA and YSLEER. CDR3: CASSQDRGGGAIPNPYEQFF. CDR3 coding DNA: TGCGCCAGCAGCCAAGATCGTGGAGGGGGGGCGATTCCCAATCCTTACGAGCAGTTCTTC.

The rearrangement joins TRBV19 to TRBJ2-1, with TRBD1 identical over 10 bases. V was clipped by 3 bases and J by 6 bases; unmatched bases: 2. This CDR3 region has 14 residues. CDR1 and CDR2 from the germline V gene are LNHDA and SQIVND (reference sequence). CDR3 in DNA: TGTGCCAGTAGTATTGGGACAGGGGTCAATGAGCAGTTCTTC. It is translated as CASSIGTGVNEQFF.

The rearrangement uses TRBV28 and TRBJ2-3, with TRBD1 identical over 12 bases. The CDR3 is 16 amino acids. The V gene's germline CDR1 is MDHEN and CDR2 SYDVKM. Trimming removed 5 bases from V and 3 bases from J; junction bases left unmatched: 6. DNA for the CDR3: TGTGCCAGCAGTAACCCGGGACAGGGGGCTACAGATACGCAGTATTTT. It specifies CASSNPGQGATDTQYF.

This clone was observed a single time. The rearrangement uses TRBV6-5 and TRBJ1-1, with TRBD1 identical over 11 bases. The V gene end was trimmed by 4 bases and the J gene end by 10 bases; junction bases not matched to a gene: 11. The CDR3 sequence is 15 residues long. The germline gives CDR1 MNHEY, CDR2 SVGAGI. CDR3 DNA: TGTGCCAGCAGTTCCGAGGGACAGGGGGAAGTCGGAGCTTTCTTT. Protein sequence: CASSSEGQGEVGAFF.